Presented here are 3 T cell receptor beta chains from one specimen sequenced in a study of identical twins. In TCRdb, the 5' RACE reads were re-called with MiXCR into one record per CDR3 protein. This sample yields roughly 710,000 distinct CDR3 sequences, of which 6% to 6.5% are seen a single time; roughly 1.6% belongs to the top ten. Source material: naive T cells sorted from blood. Every receptor here comes from a man aged 18 to 30 in good health.

This clonotype was found a few times. The gene calls are TRBV5-1 and TRBJ2-1, with TRBD2 identical over 7 bases. The CDR3 contains 17 residues. The J segment lost 1 base and the V segment lost 4 bases, leaving 11 bases of the junction unmatched. Germline CDR1 and CDR2: SGHRS and YFSETQ. CDR3 sequence (DNA): TGCGCCAGCAGCCCGCGACTATCTAGCGGATCCTACAATGAGCAGTTCTTC. This codes for CASSPRLSSGSYNEQFF.

This clonotype has more than one count but fewer than ten. J is TRBJ2-6 and V is TRBV6-1, with D perhaps given as TRBD1 or TRBD2 (5 bases each). V lost 5 bases to trimming and J lost 0 bases, with 14 bases between them. Germline lookup yields CDR1 MNHNS and CDR2 SASEGT. This CDR3 has 17 residues. CDR3 DNA: TGTGCCAGCAGTCATGGGACGGGAAACTCTGGGGCCAACGTCCTGACTTTC. This sequence encodes CASSHGTGNSGANVLTF.

This clonotype turned up a few times. The chain is built from TRBV20-1 and TRBJ2-5; TRBD1 might be the D (5 bases). V was pared by 1 base and J by 5 bases, with 23 bases between. This CDR3 contains 17 residues. In germline, CDR1 is DFQATT, CDR2 SNEGSKA (reference sequence). The chain's CDR3 is CSARAEWMRQQPETQYF. DNA for the CDR3: TGCAGTGCTAGAGCCGAGTGGATGAGACAGCAGCCCGAGACCCAGTACTTC.